This T cell receptor (beta chain) was captured by sequencing in a study of human T cells and chemical hapten exposure. Study at large: While the approximately 23-week study was under way, patients received diphenylcyclopropenone on the scalp every week.

Study results and limitations: Donors had alopecia, so their immune response may differ from healthy people's.

This sample's time point: patch test 1, 2 weeks after DPC sensitization. The treatment was: therapeutic diphenylcyclopropenone sensitization with weekly scalp DPC. TCRdb reanalysed the RACE reads using MiXCR and keeps one entry per CDR3 protein. The repertoire holds about 380,000 distinct CDR3 sequences, with more than 4.5% as singletons. This clonotype was found many times. Its specificity is unknown. Deletions cut 4 bases from V and 4 bases from J, with 9 bases between. The V gene's germline CDR1 is SGHTS and CDR2 YDEGEE. The CDR3 contains 13 residues. The material was whole blood, obtained in connection with sensitization to the hapten diphenylcyclopropenone (DPC). The source is a woman aged 45-59 years with alopecia areata. Some clones in this sample may be carry-over from other donors' samples. The gene calls are TRBV5-8 and TRBJ2-4; no firm D call. The CDR3 region is CASSPRVKNIQYF. As DNA, the CDR3 is TGTGCCAGCAGCCCCCGTGTGAAAAACATTCAGTACTTC. Full variable domain (outside the CDR3, taken from reference TRBV5-8 and TRBJ2-4): EAGVTQSPTHLIKTRGQQATLRCSPISGHTSVYWYQQALGLGLQFLLWYDEGEERNRGNFPPRFSGRQFPNYSSELNVNALELEDSALYLCASSPRVKNIQYFGAGTRLSVL.